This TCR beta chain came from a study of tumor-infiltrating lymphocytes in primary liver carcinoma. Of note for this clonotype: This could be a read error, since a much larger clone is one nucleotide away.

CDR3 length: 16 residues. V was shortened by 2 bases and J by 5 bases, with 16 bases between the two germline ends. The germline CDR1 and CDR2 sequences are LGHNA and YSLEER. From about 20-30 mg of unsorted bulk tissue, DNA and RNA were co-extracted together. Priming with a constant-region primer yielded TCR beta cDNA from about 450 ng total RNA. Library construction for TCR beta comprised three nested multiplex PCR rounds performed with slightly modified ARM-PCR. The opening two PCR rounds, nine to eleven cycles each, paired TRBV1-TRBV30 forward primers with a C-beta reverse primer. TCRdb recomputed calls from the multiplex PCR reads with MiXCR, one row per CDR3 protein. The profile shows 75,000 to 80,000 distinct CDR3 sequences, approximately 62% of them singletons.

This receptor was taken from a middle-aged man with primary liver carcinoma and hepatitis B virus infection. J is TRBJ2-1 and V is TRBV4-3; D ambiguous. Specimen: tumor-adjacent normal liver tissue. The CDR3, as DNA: TGCGCCAGCAGCCAATACCTCCCCCCGGCGGACAATGAGCAGTTCTTC. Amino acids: CASSQYLPPADNEQFF.